What follows are 32 T cell receptor beta chains derived from one specimen sequenced in a study of cytomegalovirus exposure and HLA in healthy donors. With 60 Vbeta and 13 Jbeta primers, the PCR was carried out. Profiled with immunoSEQ multiplex PCR; TCRdb holds only in-frame clones, not every one. The sample carries 150,000 to 200,000 clones, approximately 81% recorded once. The sequenced sample was PBMCs. The receptor source for this set is a woman between 45 and 60 years old in good health and CMV-seronegative.

The chain links TRBV5-1 to TRBJ2-2; 12 nucleotides align to TRBD1. The trim removed 5 bases at V and 8 bases at J, leaving 10 bases unmatched. The germline V gene encodes CDR1 SGHRS and CDR2 YFSETQ. CDR3 length equals 16 residues. CDR3 coding DNA: TGCGCCAGCAGTTCCGGGACAGGGGGCTTTCTGGGGGAGCTGTTTTTT. Translation: CASSSGTGGFLGELFF.

V usage is TRBV6-5 and J usage is TRBJ2-7; 8 positions match TRBD1. Per germline, CDR1 MNHEY and CDR2 SVGAGI. The V and J ends lost 8 bases and 4 bases, in that order; junction bases with no gene match: 7. This CDR3 region has 13 residues. The CDR3 loop is CASAQQGGYEQYF. The CDR3 DNA follows: TGTGCCAGCGCCCAACAGGGGGGTTACGAGCAGTACTTC.

The chain has TRBV5-1 and TRBJ2-7, with 12 bases fitting TRBD2. CDR3 length: 14 amino acids. V gave up 6 bases and J gave up 0 bases; unmatched junction bases: 1. Per the germline V gene, CDR1 is SGHRS and CDR2 is YFSETQ. The CDR3 nucleotides are TGCGCCAGCACGGGACTAGCGGGCTCCTACGAGCAGTACTTC. This codes for CASTGLAGSYEQYF.

V usage is TRBV25-1 and J usage is TRBJ1-4; D perhaps matches TRBD1 (5 bases). Trimming cost V 7 bases and J 4 bases, with 10 bases left between them. CDR1 and CDR2 (germline): MGHDK, SYGVNS. CDR3 size: 13 residues. As DNA, the CDR3 is TGTGCCAGCAAGGCGGGGGTTAATGAAAAACTGTTTTTT. It yields the protein CASKAGVNEKLFF.

This clone occurred a few times. The gene calls are TRBV10-1 and TRBJ1-5; D gene uncertain. V lost 9 bases, J lost 9 bases, and 21 bases lay in between. The V gene's germline CDR1 is WNHNN and CDR2 SYGVQD (reference sequence). This CDR3 comprises 14 residues. CDR3 sequence (DNA): TGCGCCAGATCGCTGCGGGCGAAAGAGTGGCCCCAGCATTTT. As protein: CARSLRAKEWPQHF.

The chain combines TRBV6-5 with TRBJ1-1; 8 bases align to TRBD1. This CDR3 spans 15 amino acids. The V and J ends lost 5 bases and 0 bases, in that order; junction bases with no gene match: 5. The germline CDR1 and CDR2 sequences are MNHEY and SVGAGI. CDR3 amino acids: CASSRRDRMNTEAFF. The CDR3 nucleotides are TGTGCCAGCAGTCGTCGGGACAGGATGAACACTGAAGCTTTCTTT.

The rearrangement joins TRBV10-3 to TRBJ1-1; TRBD1 matches 10 bases. J lost 5 bases, V lost 5 bases, and 5 bases had no gene match. The germline V gene encodes CDR1 ENHRY and CDR2 SYGVKD. The CDR3 has 14 amino acids. Here the CDR3 DNA reads TGTGCCATCAGTCAAGGACAGGGGGTTACTGAAGCTTTCTTT. Its protein product is CAISQGQGVTEAFF.

The chain employs TRBV27 and TRBJ2-1; TRBD2 aligns across 8 bases. In germline, CDR1 is MNHEY, CDR2 SMNVEV (reference sequence). The V gene end was trimmed by 2 bases and the J gene end by 12 bases; junction bases not matched to a gene: 15. This CDR3 has 16 amino acids. The CDR3 DNA reads as TGTGCCAGCAGTTTAGTGGCTAGCGGGTTAGGGCCCCGGCAGTTCTTC. It translates to CASSLVASGLGPRQFF.

This chain joins TRBV11-2 and TRBJ1-6; weak D call: TRBD1 (5 bases). Trimming took off 2 bases at V and 7 bases at J, with 9 bases between the two ends. Germline V lookup: CDR1 SGHAT, CDR2 FQNNGV. The CDR3 is 14 residues long. The CDR3: CASSLQGRNSPLHF. Written as DNA, the CDR3 is TGTGCCAGCAGCTTACAGGGTCGGAATTCACCCCTCCACTTT.

This sequence joins TRBV5-4 and TRBJ2-7, with TRBD2 matching 9 bases. Per germline, CDR1 SGHNT and CDR2 YYREEE (reference sequence). The ends lost 1 base at V and 2 bases at J; junction bases unmatched: 7. CDR3 length: 16 amino acids. CDR3 nucleotide sequence: TGTGCCAGCAGCTTGACTGGCGGGAGGGCCGCCTACGAGCAGTACTTC. It is translated as CASSLTGGRAAYEQYF.

The V gene is TRBV9, the J gene TRBJ2-1; D perhaps matches TRBD1 (6 bases). Per germline, CDR1 SGDLS and CDR2 YYNGEE. Deletions cut 3 bases from V and 6 bases from J, with 13 bases between. CDR3 length equals 14 residues. CDR3 sequence reads: CASSAGGQTNEQFF. In DNA, the CDR3 is TGTGCCAGCAGCGCAGGAGGACAGACCAATGAGCAGTTCTTC.

This sequence joins TRBV4-3 and TRBJ1-4; 12 nucleotides agree with TRBD1. There are 17 residues in the CDR3. J lost 6 bases, V lost 3 bases, and 8 bases had no gene match. The germline CDR1 and CDR2 sequences are LGHNA and YSLEER. The CDR3 sequence: CASSQIGTGGKHEKLFF. DNA of the CDR3: TGCGCCAGCAGCCAGATCGGGACAGGGGGCAAGCATGAAAAACTGTTTTTT.

The chain has TRBV13 and TRBJ2-5; unclear D gene. V was pared by 2 bases and J by 5 bases, with 6 bases between. Germline V gene lookup returns CDR1 PRHDT and CDR2 FYEKMQ (reference sequence). This CDR3 is 12 amino acids long. CDR3 loop: CASSLRRETQYF. The CDR3 DNA reads as TGTGCCAGCAGCTTAAGGCGGGAGACCCAGTACTTC.

This clone turned up a few times. The chain combines TRBV9 with TRBJ1-3; 8 nucleotides align to TRBD1. CDR3 size: 14 residues. Unmatched junction bases numbered 7, after V lost 3 bases and J lost 8 bases. CDR1 and CDR2 from the germline V gene are SGDLS and YYNGEE. The CDR3 DNA reads TGTGCCAGCAGCGATACAGGGGGGACGGACACCATATATTTT. This sequence encodes CASSDTGGTDTIYF.

The rearrangement links TRBV28 to TRBJ2-7; 8 bases match TRBD1. Germline values: CDR1 MDHEN, CDR2 SYDVKM. This CDR3 region has 14 residues. Germline trimming cut 9 bases from V and 4 bases from J; bases unmatched to any gene: 11. CDR3: CASGGRDRSYEQYF. In DNA form, the CDR3 reads TGTGCCAGTGGGGGGCGGGACAGGAGTTACGAGCAGTACTTC.

The rearrangement joins TRBV14 to TRBJ1-6; TRBD1 might be the D (5 bases). Trimming took 1 base from V and 8 from J, leaving 15 bases between them. The CDR3 has 16 amino acids. The germline V gene encodes CDR1 SGHDN and CDR2 FVKESK. The CDR3 here is CASSQVQGRVDSPLHF. CDR3 nucleotides: TGTGCCAGCAGCCAAGTTCAGGGCAGGGTTGATTCACCCCTCCACTTT.

This sequence joins TRBV9 and TRBJ2-7; 10 bases match TRBD2. The CDR3 is 16 residues long. Unmatched junction bases numbered 7, after V lost 4 bases and J lost 0 bases. Looked up from germline, CDR1 is SGDLS and CDR2 is YYNGEE. The chain's CDR3 is CASSLTGTSVSYEQYF. Here the CDR3 DNA reads TGTGCCAGCAGCCTAACCGGGACTAGCGTCTCCTACGAGCAGTACTTC.

The chain employs TRBV15 and TRBJ1-1, with D hard to call. V lost 6 bases and J 1 base, leaving 9 bases between the germline ends. This CDR3 is 13 amino acids long. CDR1 is LNHNV and CDR2 is YYDKDF in the germline V gene (reference sequence). CDR3 residues: CATRRERNTEAFF. The CDR3 DNA is TGTGCCACCAGGCGGGAGCGGAACACTGAAGCTTTCTTT.

The chain joins TRBV28 to TRBJ2-7, with D possibly TRBD2 on 8 matching bases. Per the germline V gene, CDR1 is MDHEN and CDR2 is SYDVKM. This CDR3 region has 15 residues. Between the trimmed V and J ends, which lost 5 bases and 1 base, there was a span of 15 bases. CDR3 sequence (DNA): TGTGCCAGCAGTATTAGCGGGACAGAGTCCTACGAGCAGTACTTC. Translating it yields CASSISGTESYEQYF.

This chain uses TRBV5-4 with TRBJ1-2, with D perhaps TRBD1 (5 bases). V was shortened by 4 bases and J by 4 bases, with 14 bases between the two germline ends. The CDR3 is made up of 14 amino acids. The germline V gene encodes CDR1 SGHNT and CDR2 YYREEE (reference sequence). The DNA of the CDR3 is TGTGCCAGCAGCCAAGATGGGGCGGCCTATGGCTACACCTTC. Translated, it gives CASSQDGAAYGYTF. Using reference TRBV5-4 and TRBJ1-2 for the parts outside the CDR3, the full variable domain is ETGVTQSPTHLIKTRGQQVTLRCSSQSGHNTVSWYQQALGQGPQFIFQYYREEENGRGNFPPRFSGLQFPNYSSELNVNALELDDSALYLCASSQDGAAYGYTFGSGTRLTVV.

Concerning this clone itself: Other nucleotide sequences from this sample produce the same CDR3. V usage is TRBV5-8 and J usage is TRBJ1-6, with 7 bases fitting TRBD1. CDR3 length: 16 amino acids. Germline V gene data show CDR1 as SGHTS and CDR2 as YDEGEE. The trim removed 2 bases at V and 7 bases at J, leaving 9 bases unmatched. The CDR3 reads CASSFSHRGSNSPLHF. CDR3 bases: TGTGCCAGCAGCTTCTCACACAGGGGATCCAATTCACCCCTCCACTTT.

As concerns this clone: Its ends do not fully match the called genes, so a read error is possible. V and J are TRBV7-9 and TRBJ1-1, with D possibly being TRBD1 (5 bases). Looked up from germline, CDR1 is SEHNR and CDR2 is FQNEAQ (reference sequence). CDR3 length: 13 residues. The CDR3 coding sequence is TGTTCCAGCAGCACGACAGCGAACACTGAAGCTTTCTTT. Translating gives CSSSTTANTEAFF.

The chain recombines TRBV4-3 with TRBJ2-5; 12 nucleotides line up with TRBD2. CDR3 length: 16 amino acids. Germline V gene data show CDR1 as LGHNA and CDR2 as YSLEER. The trim removed 2 bases at V and 2 bases at J, leaving 3 bases unmatched. The CDR3 reads CASSQLAGGQQETQYF. The CDR3 DNA reads as TGCGCCAGCAGCCAACTAGCGGGGGGGCAGCAAGAGACCCAGTACTTC.

The genes are TRBV7-8 and TRBJ2-3; D ambiguous. The CDR3 length is 13 residues. V was pared by 0 bases and J by 3 bases, with 4 bases between. CDR1 SGHVS and CDR2 FQNEAQ come from the germline V gene. For the CDR3, the DNA is TGTGCCAGCAGCTTAGCCCCGACAGATACGCAGTATTTT. It is translated as CASSLAPTDTQYF. The full variable domain, its missing parts supplied by reference TRBV7-8 and TRBJ2-3, is GAGVSQSPRYKVAKRGQDVALRCDPISGHVSLFWYQQALGQGPEFLTYFQNEAQLDKSGLPSDRFFAERPEGSVSTLKIQRTQQEDSAVYLCASSLAPTDTQYFGPGTRLTVL.

The chain is built from TRBV28 and TRBJ1-5; no clear D gene. Trimming shortened V by 6 bases and J by 7 bases, and 16 bases separated the two germline ends. The CDR3 covers 14 residues. CDR1 MDHEN and CDR2 SYDVKM come from the germline V gene. DNA for the CDR3: TGTGCCAGCAGCTACGAAGTAATCGGGCAGCCCCAGCATTTT. This sequence encodes CASSYEVIGQPQHF.

This chain uses TRBV4-3 with TRBJ2-1; 10 bases are shared with TRBD2. CDR3 size: 15 residues. The V and J ends lost 1 base and 6 bases, in that order; junction bases with no gene match: 3. The germline gives CDR1 LGHNA, CDR2 YSLEER. The CDR3 coding sequence is TGCGCCAGCAGCCAAGCTAGCGGGGGCCGCAATGAGCAGTTCTTC. Translating it yields CASSQASGGRNEQFF.

The chain couples TRBV19 to TRBJ2-1; TRBD2 is a possible D gene (7 bases). The V gene lost 6 bases and the J gene lost 2 bases, with 11 bases spanning the gap. From germline, CDR1 is LNHDA and CDR2 SQIVND (reference sequence). The CDR3 covers 14 residues. CDR3 DNA: TGTGCCAGTAGAGGCGGGGGCCCCTACAATGAGCAGTTCTTC. Translation: CASRGGGPYNEQFF.

The rearrangement links TRBV7-2 to TRBJ2-5, with a possible D match to TRBD2 (6 bases). The CDR3 loop spans 15 amino acids. Per the germline V gene, CDR1 is SGHTA and CDR2 is FQGNSA. V was cut by 1 base and J by 5 bases, with 14 bases left in between. The CDR3 nucleotides are TGTGCCAGCAGCTTAGATTACGGGAGCGGGGAGACCCAGTACTTC. This translates into CASSLDYGSGETQYF.

The V call is TRBV5-1, the J call TRBJ1-1; maybe TRBD1 (5 bases). Germline assignment: CDR1 SGHRS and CDR2 YFSETQ. The length of the CDR3 is 15 residues. Trimming pared 1 base from V and 4 bases from J, leaving 14 bases between. CDR3 in amino acids: CASSLQSGRGTEAFF. In nucleotides, the CDR3 is TGCGCCAGCAGCTTGCAGTCTGGGAGGGGCACTGAAGCTTTCTTT.

V is TRBV9 and J is TRBJ2-3, with D possibly being TRBD2 (6 bases). V was shortened by 0 bases and J by 4 bases, with 12 bases between the two germline ends. In germline, CDR1 is SGDLS, CDR2 YYNGEE. This CDR3 is built from 15 residues. CDR3 coding DNA: TGTGCCAGCAGCGTAGGTAGCGGAGACTCAGATACGCAGTATTTT. Its protein is CASSVGSGDSDTQYF.

The J gene is TRBJ2-7, the V gene TRBV5-6, with TRBD1 identical over 8 bases. This CDR3 region has 15 residues. CDR1 is SGHDT, CDR2 YYEEEE, per germline. Unmatched junction bases numbered 10, after V lost 4 bases and J lost 4 bases. CDR3 residues: CASSPRDRGGYEQYF. The CDR3 nucleotides are TGTGCCAGCAGCCCGCGCGACAGGGGAGGATACGAGCAGTACTTC. Full variable domain (outside the CDR3, taken from reference TRBV5-6 and TRBJ2-7): DAGVTQSPTHLIKTRGQQVTLRCSPKSGHDTVSWYQQALGQGPQFIFQYYEEEERQRGNFPDRFSGHQFPNYSSELNVNALLLGDSALYLCASSPRDRGGYEQYFGPGTRLTVT.

The CDR3 is CASSDGQGDYGYTF. Written as DNA, the CDR3 is TGTGCCAGCAGCGATGGACAGGGGGACTATGGCTACACCTTC. This chain joins TRBV5-5 and TRBJ1-2; 10 nucleotides agree with TRBD1. The germline V gene encodes CDR1 SGHKS and CDR2 YYEKEE (reference sequence). With V trimmed by 4 bases and J by 3 bases, 3 bases remained unmatched. The CDR3 covers 14 residues. Full variable domain (remainder filled in from reference TRBV5-5 and TRBJ1-2): DAGVTQSPTHLIKTRGQQVTLRCSPISGHKSVSWYQQVLGQGPQFIFQYYEKEERGRGNFPDRFSARQFPNYSSELNVNALLLGDSALYLCASSDGQGDYGYTFGSGTRLTVV.